This TCR beta chain was profiled in a study of T cell responses to AZD1222 COVID-19 vaccine. As to this clone: The target antigen is unknown.

General study findings and limits: Increased Spike-specific TCR breadth and depth were observed after two AZD1222 doses. Repertoire sampling occurred only after the peak T cell response.

The CDR3 has 15 amino acids. V was clipped by 2 bases and J by 5 bases, with 15 bases between them. The germline CDR1 and CDR2 sequences are MNHNS and SASEGT. Generated by immunoSEQ multiplex PCR, the TCRdb table keeps only in-frame clones and is missing some. Seen here are approximately 300,000 clones, 90% to 95% observed once, and the top ten hold around 0.5%. The chain carries TRBV6-1 and TRBJ1-2; D is possibly TRBD1 (5 bases). The origin of this receptor is an adult who received the AZD1222 COVID-19 vaccine. Material: peripheral blood, obtained 28 days after the second AZD1222 dose. CDR3 residues: CASSEPGAGSYGYTF. In DNA form, the CDR3 reads TGTGCCAGCAGTGAACCCGGGGCAGGATCGTATGGCTACACCTTC.